This is a list of T cell receptor beta chains from one sample in a study of blood T cell repertoires in COVID-19. Measured with immunoSEQ multiplex PCR; TCRdb has only the in-frame clones, and not every one. Of roughly 200,000 clones in the sample, around 89% were seen once. The sample comprised peripheral blood. Source of these receptors: a man between 70 and 80 years old with acute or convalescent COVID-19. CDR3s leave out the opening cysteine and the closing phenylalanine or tryptophan. A D gene is named only where the DNA matches it firmly.

d_gene: .
v_gene: TRBV19
j_gene: TRBJ2-7
CDR3aa: ASSTTVEVSSYEQY

d_gene: .
v_gene: TRBV5-4
j_gene: TRBJ2-1
CDR3aa: ASSTKEASALLNEQF

d_gene: .
v_gene: TRBV27
j_gene: TRBJ1-1
CDR3aa: ASTGRGMAF

d_gene: TRBD2
v_gene: TRBV4-2
j_gene: TRBJ2-4
CDR3aa: ASSPRGTSGAKNIQY

d_gene: .
v_gene: TRBV19
j_gene: TRBJ1-4
CDR3aa: ASSRGRLF

d_gene: TRBD2
v_gene: TRBV28
j_gene: TRBJ2-5
CDR3aa: ASSKPASGRETQY

d_gene: .
v_gene: TRBV6-5
j_gene: TRBJ2-3
CDR3aa: ATARGPLTDTQY

d_gene: .
v_gene: TRBV20-1
j_gene: TRBJ1-2
CDR3aa: SARVEGGYT

d_gene: TRBD1
v_gene: TRBV5-4
j_gene: TRBJ2-2
CDR3aa: ASSSPTQGKRSGELF

d_gene: TRBD1
v_gene: TRBV3-1/TRBV3-2
j_gene: TRBJ1-1
CDR3aa: ASSQDLATGVNTEAF

d_gene: .
v_gene: TRBV2
j_gene: TRBJ1-1
CDR3aa: ASSESGVGTEAF

d_gene: .
v_gene: TRBV5-1
j_gene: TRBJ1-2
CDR3aa: ASSIQGDYGYT

d_gene: .
v_gene: TRBV7-2
j_gene: TRBJ1-2
CDR3aa: ASSLGPRVYGYT

d_gene: TRBD2
v_gene: TRBV5-1
j_gene: TRBJ2-7
CDR3aa: ASTSGGTSGYEQY

d_gene: TRBD2
v_gene: TRBV7-9
j_gene: TRBJ2-1
CDR3aa: ASSLRGSGANPNEQF

d_gene: TRBD1
v_gene: TRBV7-2
j_gene: TRBJ2-1
CDR3aa: ASSYPPRDSIYNEQF

d_gene: TRBD1
v_gene: TRBV5-6
j_gene: TRBJ1-1
CDR3aa: ASRLGQGGTEAF

d_gene: .
v_gene: TRBV20-1
j_gene: TRBJ2-1
CDR3aa: SARGDNEQF

d_gene: TRBD1
v_gene: TRBV5-1
j_gene: TRBJ1-2
CDR3aa: ASSPDRAVAGYT

d_gene: .
v_gene: TRBV18
j_gene: TRBJ2-2
CDR3aa: ASSPGRDTYGELF

d_gene: TRBD1
v_gene: TRBV11-2
j_gene: TRBJ1-4
CDR3aa: ASSPTDRGGVLF

d_gene: TRBD1
v_gene: TRBV14
j_gene: TRBJ1-5
CDR3aa: ASSPAGTGMPQH

d_gene: TRBD1
v_gene: TRBV30
j_gene: TRBJ1-2
CDR3aa: AWWGTVANYGYT

d_gene: TRBD1
v_gene: TRBV7-3
j_gene: TRBJ2-3
CDR3aa: ASSPGTGFTDTQY

d_gene: TRBD1
v_gene: TRBV5-1
j_gene: TRBJ2-7
CDR3aa: ASSLGTGPYEQY

d_gene: .
v_gene: TRBV15
j_gene: TRBJ2-2
CDR3aa: ATTPNSPNTGELF

d_gene: TRBD1
v_gene: TRBV27
j_gene: TRBJ1-2
CDR3aa: ASRPPRGFYGYT

d_gene: .
v_gene: TRBV6-5
j_gene: TRBJ2-2
CDR3aa: ASSYFGGMNTGELF

d_gene: .
v_gene: TRBV24-1
j_gene: TRBJ2-3
CDR3aa: ATSVGGTSTDTQY

d_gene: TRBD1
v_gene: TRBV2
j_gene: TRBJ2-2
CDR3aa: ASSELGQGNTGELF

d_gene: .
v_gene: TRBV19
j_gene: TRBJ1-1
CDR3aa: ASSQGRDTEAF

d_gene: TRBD1
v_gene: TRBV28
j_gene: TRBJ2-7
CDR3aa: ASTQGQATYEQY

d_gene: .
v_gene: TRBV4-2
j_gene: TRBJ2-7
CDR3aa: ASSPRTESYEQY

d_gene: .
v_gene: TRBV6-5
j_gene: TRBJ2-7
CDR3aa: ASRSVGPSEQY

d_gene: TRBD1
v_gene: TRBV4-3
j_gene: TRBJ2-3
CDR3aa: ASSHSPGQRTDTQY

d_gene: TRBD1
v_gene: TRBV28
j_gene: TRBJ2-1
CDR3aa: ASSHPGQGKNEQF

d_gene: TRBD2
v_gene: TRBV7-2
j_gene: TRBJ2-1
CDR3aa: ASSSNLAGGRNEQF

d_gene: .
v_gene: TRBV7-2
j_gene: TRBJ2-7
CDR3aa: ASSLDREKTYEQY

d_gene: .
v_gene: TRBV6-4
j_gene: TRBJ2-7
CDR3aa: ASSEGVTENDSYEQY